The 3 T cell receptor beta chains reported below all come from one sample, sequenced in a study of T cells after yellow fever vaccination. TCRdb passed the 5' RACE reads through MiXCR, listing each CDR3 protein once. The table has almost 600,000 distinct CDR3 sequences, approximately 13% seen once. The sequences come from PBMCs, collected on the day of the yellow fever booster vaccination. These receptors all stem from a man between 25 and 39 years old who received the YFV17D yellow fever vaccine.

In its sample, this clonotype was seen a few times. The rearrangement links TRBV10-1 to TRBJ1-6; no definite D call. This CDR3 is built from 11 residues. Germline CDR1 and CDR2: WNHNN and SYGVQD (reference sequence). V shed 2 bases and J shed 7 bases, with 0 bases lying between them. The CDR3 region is CASSENSPLHF. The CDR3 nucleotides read TGCGCCAGCAGTGAGAATTCACCCCTCCACTTT.

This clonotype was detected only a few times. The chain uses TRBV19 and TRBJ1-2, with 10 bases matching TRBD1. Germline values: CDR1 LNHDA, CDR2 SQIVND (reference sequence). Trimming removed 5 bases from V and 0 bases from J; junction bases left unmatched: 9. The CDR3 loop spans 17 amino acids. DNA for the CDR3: TGTGCCAGTAGTCCCCGGGGACAGGGGTTCTCTAACTATGGCTACACCTTC. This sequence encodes CASSPRGQGFSNYGYTF.

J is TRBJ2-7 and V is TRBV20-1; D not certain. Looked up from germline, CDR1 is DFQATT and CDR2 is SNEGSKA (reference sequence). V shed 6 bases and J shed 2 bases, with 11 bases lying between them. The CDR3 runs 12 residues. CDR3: CSALVAAYEQYF. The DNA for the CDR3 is TGCAGTGCCCTAGTGGCTGCCTACGAGCAGTACTTC.